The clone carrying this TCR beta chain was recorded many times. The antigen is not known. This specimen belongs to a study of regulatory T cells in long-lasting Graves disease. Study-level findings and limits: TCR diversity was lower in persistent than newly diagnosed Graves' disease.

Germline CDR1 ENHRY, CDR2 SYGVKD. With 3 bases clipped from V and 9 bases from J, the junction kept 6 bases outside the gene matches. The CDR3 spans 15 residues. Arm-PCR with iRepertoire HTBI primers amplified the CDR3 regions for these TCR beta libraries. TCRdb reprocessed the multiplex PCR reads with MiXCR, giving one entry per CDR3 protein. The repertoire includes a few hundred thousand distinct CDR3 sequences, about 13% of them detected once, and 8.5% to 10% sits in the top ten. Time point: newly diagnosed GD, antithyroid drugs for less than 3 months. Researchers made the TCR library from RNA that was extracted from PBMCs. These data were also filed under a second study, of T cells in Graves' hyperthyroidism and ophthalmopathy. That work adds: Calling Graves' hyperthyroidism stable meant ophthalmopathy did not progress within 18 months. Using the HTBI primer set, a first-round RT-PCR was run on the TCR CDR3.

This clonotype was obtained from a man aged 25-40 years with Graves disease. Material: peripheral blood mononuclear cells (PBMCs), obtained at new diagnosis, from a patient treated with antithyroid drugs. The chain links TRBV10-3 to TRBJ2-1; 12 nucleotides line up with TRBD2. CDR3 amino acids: CAISERTSGDSEQFF. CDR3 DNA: TGTGCCATCAGTGAACGGACTAGCGGGGACAGTGAGCAGTTCTTC.